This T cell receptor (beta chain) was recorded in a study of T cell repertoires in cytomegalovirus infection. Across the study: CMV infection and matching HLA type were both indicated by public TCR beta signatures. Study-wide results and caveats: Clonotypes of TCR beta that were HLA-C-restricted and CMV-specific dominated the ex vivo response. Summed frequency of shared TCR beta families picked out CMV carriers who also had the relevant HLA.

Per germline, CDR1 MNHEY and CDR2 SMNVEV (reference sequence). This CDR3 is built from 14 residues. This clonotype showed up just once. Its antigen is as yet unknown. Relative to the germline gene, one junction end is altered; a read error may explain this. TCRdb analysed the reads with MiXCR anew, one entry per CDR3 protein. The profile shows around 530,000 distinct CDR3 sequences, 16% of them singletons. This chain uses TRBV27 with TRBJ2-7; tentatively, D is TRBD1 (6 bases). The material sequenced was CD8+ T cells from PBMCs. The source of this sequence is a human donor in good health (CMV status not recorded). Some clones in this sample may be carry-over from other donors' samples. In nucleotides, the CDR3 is TGTGCCAGCAGTTTACTCATGACAGGAACCGAGCAGTGCTTC. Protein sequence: CASSLLMTGTEQCF.